A selection of T cell receptor beta chains follows, all from one sample in a study of T cell repertoires in cytomegalovirus infection. TCRdb re-called the reads with MiXCR, one entry per CDR3 protein. The table shows just under 300,000 distinct CDR3 sequences, with 9.6% occurring only once. The sequencing input was PBMCs. All receptors come from a human donor in good health (CMV status not recorded). Some clones in this sample may be carry-over from other donors' samples. CDR3s leave out the opening cysteine and the closing phenylalanine or tryptophan.

len,j_gene,v_gene,CDR3aa
9,TRBJ2-1,TRBV5-4,ASHSYNEQF
11,TRBJ2-1,TRBV7-2,ASSLLKQNEQF
14,TRBJ2-6,TRBV6-2/TRBV6-3,ASSDPGFSGANVLT
14,TRBJ1-5,TRBV5-1,ASSFTGYNSNQPQH
13,TRBJ2-5,TRBV28,ASSLFPGQGETQY
12,TRBJ1-2,TRBV5-1,ASSLDNRRDGYT
13,TRBJ2-1,TRBV20-1,SARDPGTPKDEQF
14,TRBJ1-1,TRBV28,ASSVNRGHMNTEAF
15,TRBJ2-3,TRBV20-1,SARGGQRKMWTDTQY
14,TRBJ1-4,TRBV27,ASSLFGGAGWEKLF
11,TRBJ1-5,TRBV19,ATLREGNQPQH
10,TRBJ2-1,TRBV2,ASKGTVNEQF
10,TRBJ1-1,TRBV7-2,ASSLVDTEAF
12,TRBJ1-1,TRBV7-2,ASSTPGTTTEAF
12,TRBJ2-4,TRBV6-1,ATSDRALKNIQY
9,TRBJ1-4,TRBV6-6,ASSYSGKLF
11,TRBJ2-1,TRBV20-1,SAMDRAYNEQF
14,TRBJ2-5,TRBV6-2/TRBV6-3,ASSRATGTYQETQY
10,TRBJ1-4,TRBV20-1,SARDTVIGLF
12,TRBJ1-6,TRBV7-9,ASGRETEGSPLH
10,TRBJ2-3,TRBV7-3,ASSSSRDTQY
14,TRBJ1-2,TRBV29-1,SVEDHGVGINYGYT
12,TRBJ1-3,TRBV20-1,SATYGVSGNTIY
15,TRBJ2-5,TRBV7-2,ASSLVWGTPLQETQY
12,TRBJ1-2,TRBV12-3/TRBV12-4,ASSTTGQVYGYT
10,TRBJ1-1,TRBV6-2/TRBV6-3,ASSYVGAFTF
15,TRBJ1-5,TRBV10-2,ASTRTGDGVSNQPQH
12,TRBJ1-1,TRBV7-2,ASSTRDSGTEAF
10,TRBJ2-7,TRBV28,ASSWTEYEQY
16,TRBJ1-1,TRBV7-2,ASSLMSGARGLLAEAF
13,TRBJ2-3,TRBV18,ASSPSRGTTDTQY
13,TRBJ2-5,TRBV7-8,ASRWRTGGFETQY
14,TRBJ2-7,TRBV14,ASSQDLGLAVYEQY
13,TRBJ1-1,TRBV29-1,SVYSGDPLGREAF
11,TRBJ1-2,TRBV2,ASTTGGVRGYT
13,TRBJ1-1,TRBV18,ASSPGQGGYTEAF
12,TRBJ2-2,TRBV7-3,ASSPRSNTGELF
14,TRBJ2-7,TRBV6-1,ASSFAGQGRTYEQY
12,TRBJ1-1,TRBV7-2,ASSPAVGMTEAF
15,TRBJ2-4,TRBV6-2/TRBV6-3,ASSPWRDGVAKNIQY
12,TRBJ2-2,TRBV2,ASSEIRATGELF
11,TRBJ1-2,TRBV7-9,ASSLGSFYGYT
12,TRBJ2-1,TRBV10-3,AISPGTQNNEQF
11,TRBJ2-3,TRBV20-1,SARVAGKDTQY
11,TRBJ1-2,TRBV7-9,ASRRPVEAGYT
13,TRBJ2-5,TRBV15,ATSPRRGAGETQY
10,TRBJ2-3,TRBV29-1,SVEMGADTQY
14,TRBJ1-4,TRBV6-5,ASSYDQGGLNEKLF
13,TRBJ2-3,TRBV7-9,ASSLEALAGDTQY